This T cell receptor beta chain was recovered during a study of early T cells in non-severe SARS-CoV-2 infection. The overall study: Sequencing input comprised bulk RNA from unsorted whole blood; chain pairing was not available.

The CDR3 consists of 12 residues. Trimming took off 4 bases at V and 3 bases at J, with 3 bases between the two ends. Germline-derived CDR1 and CDR2 are SEHNR and FQNEAQ (reference sequence). This clonotype was seen a single time. Each CDR3 protein is one row after TCRdb ran MiXCR on the 5' RACE reads. The table has 65,000 to 75,000 distinct CDR3 sequences, roughly 4.6% seen once. The TCR originated in an adult who was a healthcare worker with PCR-confirmed SARS-CoV-2 infection or an uninfected control (not recorded which). The donor label of this sample is uncertain. The input for sequencing was whole blood, taken at baseline. The rearrangement joins TRBV7-9 to TRBJ2-2; D not resolved. The CDR3 region is CASSSYTGELFF. The CDR3 nucleotides read TGTGCCAGCAGCTCTTACACCGGGGAGCTGTTTTTT.